The present entry profiles one T cell receptor (beta chain) with its context. Relative to the germline gene, one junction end is altered; a read error may explain this. This sample is drawn from a study of CD8+CD57+ T cells in acquired aplastic anemia. The study profiled TCR beta VDJ and CDR3 using genomic DNA as template. TCRdb itself ran the reads through MiXCR, one entry per CDR3 protein. The data hold under 350,000 distinct CDR3 sequences, with roughly half observed a single time. Germline lookup yields CDR1 SEHNR and CDR2 FQNEAQ (reference sequence). The CDR3 has 15 amino acids. Sequenced input: sorted CD4+, CD8+, or CD8+CD57+ T cells (not recorded which) from PBMCs. This TCR came from a human donor with severe aplastic anemia or a healthy control (not recorded which). This rearrangement joins TRBV7-9 to TRBJ2-7, with TRBD2 identical over 7 bases. The CDR3 DNA reads TGTGCCAGCAGCCCTTGGGGGGGGAGGACCGGGGAGCTGTACTTC. Residues: CASSPWGGRTGELYF.